This TCR beta chain was found in a study of blood T cell repertoires in COVID-19. As originally analysed: How many nucleated cells were present was estimated from reference gene primer amplification. Some clones are missing from TCRdb's copy, which holds only in-frame ones; the method was immunoSEQ multiplex PCR. That table furnishes V, J and clone size, whereas the DNA furnished D and trimming. The sample shows approximately 51,000 clones, more than 75% of them seen only once. The TCR was taken from a woman older than 75 with COVID-19, enrolled during active disease. The source material was peripheral blood.

CDR3 bases: TGTGCCAGCAGCTTAGGAGTGAAGACCCAGTACTTC. It specifies CASSLGVKTQYF. V gene TRBV7-2 combines with J gene TRBJ2-5; no firm D call. CDR3 length equals 12 residues. V dropped 1 base and J dropped 6 bases, with 6 bases sitting between them. Germline CDR1 is SGHTA and CDR2 is FQGNSA.